One and the same sample provided the 6 T cell receptor beta chains below, sequenced in a study of OX40 agonist ivuxolimab in advanced cancers. Here immunoSEQ multiplex PCR was the method, and the copy in TCRdb shows in-frame clones only, minus some. The table lists about 71,000 clones, around nine tenths of them singletons. The material was CD4+ or CD8+ T cells sorted from blood, obtained in a trial of the OX40 agonist ivuxolimab. Source of these receptors: an adult with an advanced solid tumor such as melanoma, head and neck, liver or kidney cancer.

CDR3 protein: CASSESGGNIQYF. The CDR3, as DNA: TGCGCCAGCAGTGAGTCGGGGGGCAACATTCAGTACTTC. The genes are TRBV10-1 and TRBJ2-4; D may correspond to TRBD1 or TRBD2 (6 bases each). The CDR3 has 13 residues. Trimming pared 0 bases from V and 7 bases from J, leaving 7 bases between. Germline lookup yields CDR1 WNHNN and CDR2 SYGVQD (reference sequence).

V usage is TRBV6-5 and J usage is TRBJ2-2; weak D call: TRBD1 (5 bases). V dropped 6 bases and J dropped 2 bases, with 13 bases sitting between them. This CDR3 has 15 amino acids. CDR1 is MNHEY, CDR2 SVGAGI, per germline. For the CDR3, the DNA is TGTGCCAGCAGCCCCCTCACAGGAAACACCGGGGAGCTGTTTTTT. Protein: CASSPLTGNTGELFF.

This chain connects TRBV4-1 to TRBJ2-1; 8 bases align to TRBD2. Germline lookup yields CDR1 MGHRA and CDR2 YSYEKL. The CDR3 has 15 residues. J gave up 4 bases and V 0 bases, and 2 bases lay outside the gene matches. The CDR3 sequence: CASSQEQRGYNEQFF. CDR3 in DNA: TGCGCCAGCAGCCAAGAACAGCGGGGGTACAATGAGCAGTTCTTC.

This clone was picked up one time. This chain connects TRBV28 to TRBJ1-2; D possibly corresponds to TRBD1 (5 bases). Germline V gene sequence: CDR1 MDHEN, CDR2 SYDVKM. There are 14 residues in the CDR3. Trimming shortened V by 4 bases and J by 8 bases, and 17 bases separated the two germline ends. The DNA of the CDR3 is TGTGCCAGCAGTTCAATCGGGACTATCGAGGGCTACACCTTC. This translates into CASSSIGTIEGYTF.

The J gene is TRBJ2-6, the V gene TRBV7-8; D may be TRBD1 (6 bases). Germline V gene lookup returns CDR1 SGHVS and CDR2 FQNEAQ. Deletions cut 6 bases from V and 2 bases from J, with 11 bases between. CDR3 length equals 15 residues. CDR3 in DNA: TGTGCCAGCAGTGAGGGGGTGACTGGGGCCAACGTCCTGACTTTC. It yields the protein CASSEGVTGANVLTF.

The rearrangement links TRBV10-3 to TRBJ2-2; D perhaps matches TRBD1 (6 bases). Trimming cost V 6 bases and J 6 bases, with 14 bases left between them. The V gene's germline CDR1 is ENHRY and CDR2 SYGVKD. This CDR3 spans 14 amino acids. The CDR3 loop reads CAIRKQGLAGELFF. CDR3 DNA: TGTGCCATCAGAAAACAGGGTTTGGCCGGGGAGCTGTTTTTT.